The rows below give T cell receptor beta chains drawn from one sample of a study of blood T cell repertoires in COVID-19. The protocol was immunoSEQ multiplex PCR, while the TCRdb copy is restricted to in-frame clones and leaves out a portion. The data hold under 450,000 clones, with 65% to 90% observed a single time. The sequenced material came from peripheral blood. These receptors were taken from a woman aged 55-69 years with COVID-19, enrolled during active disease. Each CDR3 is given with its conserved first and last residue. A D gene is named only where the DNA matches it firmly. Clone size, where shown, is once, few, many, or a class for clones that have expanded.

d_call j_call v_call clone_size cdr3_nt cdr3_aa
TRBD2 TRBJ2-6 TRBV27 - TGTGCCAGCAGTAGGGCTAGCGGGGGACCCTCTGGGGCCAACGTCCTGACTTTC CASSRASGGPSGANVLTF
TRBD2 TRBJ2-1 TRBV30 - TGTGCCTGGAGTGTGGGTAGCGGGGGGGCACGGAATGAGCAGTTCTTC CAWSVGSGGARNEQFF
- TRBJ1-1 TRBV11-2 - TGTGCCAGCAGCCCCCGGATTGGACCAGGGGCGGCTTTCTTT CASSPRIGPGAAFF
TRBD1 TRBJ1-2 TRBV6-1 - TGTGCCAGCAGTGAAAAGGGACAGGGACACCTCTGCTATGGCTACACCTTC CASSEKGQGHLCYGYTF
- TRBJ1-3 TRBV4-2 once TGTGCCAGCAGCCAAGATACGTCGAGCTTTACTGGAAACACCATATATTTT CASSQDTSSFTGNTIYF
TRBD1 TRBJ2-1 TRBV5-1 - TGCGCCAGCAGCTTTAATCCGGGACAGAGCAATGAGCAGTTCTTC CASSFNPGQSNEQFF
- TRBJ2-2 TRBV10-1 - TGCGCCAGCAGTGAGTCTACAGGGACCGGGGAGCTGTTTTTT CASSESTGTGELFF
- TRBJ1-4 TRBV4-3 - TGCGCCAGCAGCCAAGAAGTGGGGGCTACTAATGAAAAACTGTTTTTT CASSQEVGATNEKLFF
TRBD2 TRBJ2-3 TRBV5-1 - TGCGCCAGCAGCCAAACTAGCGGGGGGCCCACAGATACGCAGTATTTT CASSQTSGGPTDTQYF
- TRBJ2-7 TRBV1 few TGCACCAGCAGCCAAGTTTGCGGGATCCCGTACGAGCAGTACTTC CTSSQVCGIPYEQYF
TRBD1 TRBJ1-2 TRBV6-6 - TGTGCCAGCAGCTCGGACAGGGGGTTTATTACCTATGGCTACACCTTC CASSSDRGFITYGYTF
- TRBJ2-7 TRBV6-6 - TGTGCCAGCACTATCGGAGGGAGGTCTTTCTACGAGCAGTACTTC CASTIGGRSFYEQYF
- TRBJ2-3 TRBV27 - TGTGCCAGCAGTTTAGCGGGGATTTCCCTAGATACGCAGTATTTT CASSLAGISLDTQYF
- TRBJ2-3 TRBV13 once TGTGCCAGCAGCACTGGACAGCAAGAGCAAGGTGGGAGAGGGTCAGATACGCAGTATTTT CASSTGQQEQGGRGSDTQYF
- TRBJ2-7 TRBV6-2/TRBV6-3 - TGTGCCAGCAGCCTACAGGGAACCTACGAGCAGTACTTC CASSLQGTYEQYF
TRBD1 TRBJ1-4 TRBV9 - TGTGCCAGCAGCGCTCCCGGGACAGCAAATGAAAAACTGTTTTTT CASSAPGTANEKLFF
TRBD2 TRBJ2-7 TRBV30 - TGTGCCTGGAGTACTAGCGGGGTATACGAGCAGTACTTC CAWSTSGVYEQYF
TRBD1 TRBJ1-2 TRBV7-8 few TGTGCCAGCAGCTTAGGAAGGGGGCAGGGCTATGGCTACACCTTC CASSLGRGQGYGYTF
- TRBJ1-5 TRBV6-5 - TGTGCCAGCAGTGACTCAGGGGTGAATCAGCCCCAGCATTTT CASSDSGVNQPQHF
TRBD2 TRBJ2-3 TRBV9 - TGTGCCAGCAGCGTAGAAGGTAGCGGGGGGCGCACAGATACGCAGTATTTT CASSVEGSGGRTDTQYF
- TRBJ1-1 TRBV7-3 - TGTGCCAGCAGCTTAAAGGTCGATAGCGGGGCTTTCTTT CASSLKVDSGAFF
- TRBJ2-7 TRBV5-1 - TGCGCCAGCAGCTTGCCGGAACAGTTTACCTACGAGCAGTACTTC CASSLPEQFTYEQYF
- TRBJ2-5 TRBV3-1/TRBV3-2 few TGTGCCAGCAGCCAAGATGCGGAGACCCAGTACTTC CASSQDAETQYF
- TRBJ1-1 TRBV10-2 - TGCGCCAGCAGTGAGTCGTGGGGGGTCACTGAAGCTTTCTTT CASSESWGVTEAFF
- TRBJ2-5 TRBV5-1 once TGCGCCAGTTTCCGGGACATCGGGGAGACCCAGTACTTC CASFRDIGETQYF
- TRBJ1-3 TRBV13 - TGTGCCAGCAGCCTCTCGCGGGGGGGAAACACCATATATTTT CASSLSRGGNTIYF